These 22 T cell receptor beta chains were sequenced from one sample in a study of blood T cell repertoires in COVID-19. This table comes from immunoSEQ multiplex PCR, and its TCRdb copy is limited to in-frame clones, with some not included. The table lists some 300,000 clones, approximately 90% of them singletons. Source material: peripheral blood. The receptors were sampled from a young man with active or convalescent COVID-19.

The genes are TRBV9 and TRBJ2-3, with a possible D match to TRBD1 (6 bases). From germline, CDR1 is SGDLS and CDR2 YYNGEE. The CDR3 has 21 residues. The V and J ends lost 7 bases and 3 bases respectively, with 36 bases between them. The CDR3 nucleotides are TGTGCCAGCTCGCACCCCAAGCGAGGTGTACCGGCAGGGGCAAGGACAGATACGCAGTATTTT. This encodes CASSHPKRGVPAGARTDTQYF.

V is TRBV7-6 and J is TRBJ2-3; 8 bases agree with TRBD2. CDR1 and CDR2 from the germline V gene are SGHVS and FNYEAQ. Trimming at V came to 5 bases and at J to 0 bases, leaving 10 bases not matched to a gene. The CDR3 spans 17 residues. CDR3 residues: CASSALGGGASTDTQYF. In nucleotides, the CDR3 is TGTGCCAGCAGCGCCCTCGGGGGGGGAGCTAGCACAGATACGCAGTATTTT.

The chain joins TRBV18 to TRBJ1-1; D unresolved. The CDR3 extends over 13 amino acids. The ends were cut back, 5 bases at V and 1 base at J, with 8 bases in the middle. Germline-derived CDR1 and CDR2 are KGHSH and LQKENI. CDR3: CASSMAGNTEAFF. As DNA, the CDR3 is TGTGCCAGCTCAATGGCAGGGAACACTGAAGCTTTCTTT.

This rearrangement joins TRBV29-1 to TRBJ1-5; 12 nucleotides align to TRBD1. Per the germline V gene, CDR1 is SQVTM and CDR2 is ANQGSEA. CDR3 length equals 19 residues. The V and J ends lost 4 bases and 1 base, in that order; junction bases with no gene match: 14. This CDR3 is CSVVVTGTGGFSSNQPQHF. The CDR3 nucleotides are TGCAGCGTTGTAGTAACCGGGACAGGGGGCTTTTCGAGCAATCAGCCCCAGCATTTT.

The genes are TRBV27 and TRBJ2-1, with a possible D match to TRBD2 (6 bases). V shed 8 bases and J shed 3 bases, with 14 bases lying between them. CDR1 and CDR2 from the germline V gene are MNHEY and SMNVEV (reference sequence). The CDR3 is 14 residues long. The CDR3: CASGMRRDYNEQFF. In nucleotides, the CDR3 is TGTGCCAGCGGAATGCGGCGGGACTACAATGAGCAGTTCTTC.

This chain joins TRBV6-2 or TRBV6-3 and TRBJ1-6; D uncertain. CDR3 size: 15 residues. Between the trimmed V and J ends, which lost 4 bases and 3 bases, there was a span of 10 bases. CDR1 and CDR2 (germline): MNHEY, SVGEGT. Written as DNA, the CDR3 is TGTGCCAGCAGTTCCCCAACAGACTATAATTCACCCCTCCACTTT. Its protein is CASSSPTDYNSPLHF.

This clone was counted a single time. The chain has TRBV7-9 and TRBJ2-7; 7 nucleotides align to TRBD1. Germline values: CDR1 SEHNR, CDR2 FQNEAQ (reference sequence). The trim removed 0 bases at V and 2 bases at J, leaving 4 bases unmatched. The CDR3 has 15 residues. The CDR3 protein is CASSLAQGEPYEQYF. CDR3 in DNA: TGTGCCAGCAGCTTAGCGCAGGGGGAACCCTACGAGCAGTACTTC.

The chain is built from TRBV27 and TRBJ2-2; 8 bases fit TRBD2. Germline-derived CDR1 and CDR2 are MNHEY and SMNVEV (reference sequence). There are 15 residues in the CDR3. V shed 6 bases and J 6 bases; nucleotides not matched to a gene: 9. The CDR3 DNA follows: TGTGCCAGCAGCCCCGGGACTAGAACCGCCGGGGAGCTGTTTTTT. This codes for CASSPGTRTAGELFF.

The chain carries TRBV4-1 and TRBJ2-3, with 15 bases aligning to TRBD2. V was pared by 2 bases and J by 1 base, with 4 bases of the junction left unmatched. There are 18 residues in the CDR3. Germline lookup yields CDR1 MGHRA and CDR2 YSYEKL. CDR3 residues: CASSQRGLAGGGTDTQYF. The CDR3 nucleotides read TGCGCCAGCAGCCAAAGGGGACTAGCGGGAGGAGGCACAGATACGCAGTATTTT.

The chain has TRBV3-1 (or the pseudogene TRBV3-2) and TRBJ2-7; the match to TRBD1 covers 8 bases. CDR3 length: 16 amino acids. V was clipped by 1 base and J by 2 bases; unmatched bases: 7. From germline, CDR1 is LGHDT and CDR2 YNNKEL (reference sequence). CDR3 in amino acids: CASSQAGQGGPYEQYF. CDR3 bases: TGTGCCAGCAGCCAAGCAGGACAGGGAGGTCCCTACGAGCAGTACTTC.

The table lists this clone with a count of one. CDR3 region: CASSYSDRGETQYF. CDR3 nucleotides: TGTGCCAGCAGTTACTCGGACAGGGGGGAGACCCAGTACTTC. The chain links TRBV6-6 to TRBJ2-5, with 10 bases matching TRBD1. V lost 0 bases and J lost 5; bases outside the gene matches: 0. Germline-derived CDR1 and CDR2 are MNHNY and SVGAGI (reference sequence). This CDR3 contains 14 residues.

The rearrangement joins TRBV5-1 to TRBJ2-1; 7 positions agree with TRBD2. The CDR3 spans 15 residues. In germline, CDR1 is SGHRS, CDR2 YFSETQ. Losses at the gene ends were 2 bases for V and 4 bases for J; bases not matched to a gene: 6. This chain's CDR3 is CASSFGTSDYNEQFF. The DNA of the CDR3 is TGCGCCAGCAGCTTTGGCACTAGCGATTACAATGAGCAGTTCTTC.

The rearrangement uses TRBV7-9 and TRBJ2-1, with D tentatively TRBD2 (6 bases). The germline CDR1 and CDR2 sequences are SEHNR and FQNEAQ (reference sequence). The V gene lost 5 bases and the J gene lost 9 bases, with 20 bases spanning the gap. The CDR3 consists of 15 residues. This CDR3 reads CASSEGLRDGVEQFF. CDR3 in DNA: TGTGCCAGCAGCGAGGGACTCAGGGATGGGGTTGAGCAGTTCTTC.

The chain employs TRBV19 and TRBJ2-7, with no clear D. Germline lookup yields CDR1 LNHDA and CDR2 SQIVND (reference sequence). V was clipped by 5 bases and J by 0 bases, with 11 bases between them. This CDR3 spans 14 amino acids. For the CDR3, the DNA is TGTGCCAGTAGTGTTCGAGGTACCTCCTACGAGCAGTACTTC. Protein sequence: CASSVRGTSYEQYF.

V and J are TRBV27 and TRBJ2-5, with 10 bases lining up with TRBD2. The CDR3 is made up of 13 amino acids. CDR1 and CDR2 (germline): MNHEY, SMNVEV (reference sequence). The J segment lost 4 bases and the V segment lost 5 bases, leaving 1 base of the junction unmatched. Here the CDR3 DNA reads TGTGCCAGCAGTCAGCGGGAGGGAGAGACCCAGTACTTC. Translation: CASSQREGETQYF.

This clone was seen only once. The V gene is TRBV4-1, the J gene TRBJ2-7, with 7 positions matching TRBD2. The trim removed 3 bases at V and 0 bases at J, leaving 5 bases unmatched. The length of the CDR3 is 15 residues. The germline gives CDR1 MGHRA, CDR2 YSYEKL. CDR3 protein: CASSQNGGTSYEQYF. The CDR3 DNA follows: TGCGCCAGCAGCCAGAACGGGGGGACCTCCTACGAGCAGTACTTC.

The CDR3 loop reads CASSLNSGGEQYF. In nucleotides, the CDR3 is TGTGCCAGCAGTTTAAATTCGGGGGGCGAACAGTACTTC. This chain uses TRBV27 with TRBJ2-7, with D possibly TRBD2 on 7 matching bases. The germline V gene has CDR1 MNHEY and CDR2 SMNVEV (reference sequence). The CDR3 sequence is 13 residues long. V was cut by 2 bases and J by 10 bases, with 15 bases left in between.

This clone came up once. V gene TRBV28 combines with J gene TRBJ2-7; D is unresolved. V was shortened by 1 base and J by 6 bases, with 10 bases between the two germline ends. CDR3 length equals 13 residues. Germline V gene lookup returns CDR1 MDHEN and CDR2 SYDVKM. The CDR3: CASSLFSASEQYF. The CDR3 DNA follows: TGTGCCAGCAGTTTATTTTCCGCGAGCGAGCAGTACTTC.

The rearrangement links TRBV19 to TRBJ1-1; TRBD1 matches at 7 bases. The CDR3 has 18 residues. Germline values: CDR1 LNHDA, CDR2 SQIVND (reference sequence). J was trimmed by 3 bases and V by 4 bases; bases with no gene match: 17. Here the CDR3 reads CASSNFPDVRGEYTEAFF. In nucleotides, the CDR3 is TGTGCCAGTAGTAACTTCCCGGATGTCAGGGGGGAGTACACTGAAGCTTTCTTT. The full variable domain, rest sourced from reference TRBV19 and TRBJ1-1, is DGGITQSPKYLFRKEGQNVTLSCEQNLNHDAMYWYRQDPGQGLRLIYYSQIVNDFQKGDIAEGYSVSREKKESFPLTVTSAQKNPTAFYLCASSNFPDVRGEYTEAFFGQGTRLTVV.

The chain employs TRBV11-3 and TRBJ1-2, with TRBD1 matching over 8 bases. Trimming at V came to 2 bases and at J to 8 bases, leaving 7 bases not matched to a gene. The CDR3 has 14 amino acids. Germline CDR1 reads SGHNT; CDR2 reads YENEEA. This CDR3 is CASSLSGQGLGYTF. In nucleotides, the CDR3 is TGTGCCAGCAGCTTATCTGGACAGGGACTGGGCTACACCTTC.

This clone was seen a handful of times. This chain uses TRBV7-8 with TRBJ1-4; D is possibly TRBD1 (5 bases). The V end was cut by 2 bases, the J end by 6 bases, with 13 bases between. This CDR3 comprises 15 residues. Germline loops: CDR1 SGHVS, CDR2 FQNEAQ. CDR3 bases: TGTGCCAGCAGCTTATTGGCCCGGGGGGATGAAAAACTGTTTTTT. Amino acid sequence: CASSLLARGDEKLFF.

V and J are TRBV7-2 and TRBJ2-3, with TRBD1 matching over 8 bases. CDR3 size: 14 residues. Germline CDR1 reads SGHTA; CDR2 reads FQGNSA. The V and J ends lost 5 bases and 1 base, in that order; junction bases with no gene match: 2. In nucleotides, the CDR3 is TGTGCCAGCAGCCTGGACAGGGGCACAGATACGCAGTATTTT. Translated, it gives CASSLDRGTDTQYF. Full variable domain (remainder filled in from reference TRBV7-2 and TRBJ2-3): GAGVSQSPSNKVTEKGKDVELRCDPISGHTALYWYRQSLGQGLEFLIYFQGNSAPDKSGLPSDRFSAERTGGSVSTLTIQRTQQEDSAVYLCASSLDRGTDTQYFGPGTRLTVL.